Listed below are T cell receptor beta chains from one sample, sequenced in a study of shared clonotypes between healthy human individuals. Clones were read by immunoSEQ multiplex PCR, and TCRdb kept only the in-frame ones, dropping some. The sample consists of over 850,000 clones, approximately 80% of them appearing once. The source material was memory CD4+ T cells from PBMCs. These TCRs come from a man between 18 and 29 years old in good health. Some clones in this sample may be carry-over from other donors' samples. Each CDR3 is given with its conserved first and last residue. The D gene is left open where the match is weak. The size field is filled for only some rows; it gives once, few, many or a size class.

d_call,j_call,v_call,clone_size,cdr3_nt,cdr3_aa
.,TRBJ1-3,TRBV27,few,TGTGCCAGCGGTCGCATTGGAAACACCATATATTTT,CASGRIGNTIYF
.,TRBJ2-2,TRBV28,once,TGTGCCAGCAGGCGCAGGGATGGGAGAAAAACCGGGGAGCTGTTTTTT,CASRRRDGRKTGELFF
.,TRBJ2-2,TRBV27,.,TGTGCCAGCAGTTCCGCTACAAGGTCCGGGGAGCTGTTTTTT,CASSSATRSGELFF
TRBD1,TRBJ1-4,TRBV2,.,TGTGCCAGCAACCTGGGACAGGGAGGCGAAAAACTGTTTTTT,CASNLGQGGEKLFF
.,TRBJ2-5,TRBV28,.,TGTGCCAGTCATAAACCCCAAGAGACCCAGTACTTC,CASHKPQETQYF
.,TRBJ2-3,TRBV15,few,TGTGCCACCAACACCCGAATGGTTCTGGACTTAGTGAGCACAGATACGCAGTATTTT,CATNTRMVLDLVSTDTQYF
TRBD1,TRBJ2-7,TRBV6-6,.,TGTGCCAGCAGTTACTCAGGACAGGGGGGTTCCTACGAGCAGTACTTC,CASSYSGQGGSYEQYF
TRBD1,TRBJ2-5,TRBV28,few,TGTGCCAGCAGTTCAAACAGGGGGCGAGGAGAGACCCAGTACTTC,CASSSNRGRGETQYF
.,TRBJ2-3,TRBV30,.,TGTGCCTGGAGTCAGGGTCTCGCAGATACGCAGTATTTT,CAWSQGLADTQYF
TRBD1,TRBJ2-3,TRBV11-2,.,TGTGCCAGCAGCTTAGGAAGGGGGCTCCTCACAGATACGCAGTATTTT,CASSLGRGLLTDTQYF
.,TRBJ1-3,TRBV7-2,.,TGTGCCAGCAGCTTTACAAGAGGAAACACCATATATTTT,CASSFTRGNTIYF
.,TRBJ2-5,TRBV5-1,.,TGCGCCAGCAGCCGGGCTGTCCAGATCCAAGAGACCCAGTACTTC,CASSRAVQIQETQYF
TRBD1,TRBJ2-7,TRBV4-2,few,TGTGCCAGCAGCCAAGAGGTGGGGGGACAGGGGAAGGACGAGCAGTACTTC,CASSQEVGGQGKDEQYF
.,TRBJ1-1,TRBV7-9,.,TGTGCCAGCAGCTTAGGGGGCGCGAGAACTGAAGCTTTCTTT,CASSLGGARTEAFF
.,TRBJ1-1,TRBV2,.,TGTGCCAGCAGTGTACAGTCCGGCACTGAAGCTTTCTTT,CASSVQSGTEAFF
.,TRBJ2-5,TRBV9,.,TGTGCCAGCAGCGATAGGGAGACCCAGTACTTC,CASSDRETQYF
TRBD2,TRBJ2-5,TRBV9,.,TGTGCCAGCAGCGGCCAGGGACTAGCGGTCCAGAAGGGGGAGACCCAGTACTTC,CASSGQGLAVQKGETQYF
.,TRBJ2-3,TRBV28,once,TGTGCCAGCAGGGTTCCCCCGACAGATACGCAGTATTTT,CASRVPPTDTQYF
TRBD1,TRBJ1-2,TRBV9,.,TGTGCCAGCAGCCCTCGCGGGACAGGGGCCTATGGCTACACCTTC,CASSPRGTGAYGYTF
.,TRBJ1-1,TRBV6-5,.,TGTGCCAGCAGTTACTCAAGGAACCATGTGAACACTGAAGCTTTCTTT,CASSYSRNHVNTEAFF
.,TRBJ2-3,TRBV11-1,.,TGTGCCAGCAGCTTAGGGACGATCACAGATACGCAGTATTTT,CASSLGTITDTQYF
.,TRBJ2-7,TRBV27,.,TGTGCCAGCAGTTTTGGGGCCGGGAGAGGTTCCTACGAGCAGTACTTC,CASSFGAGRGSYEQYF
.,TRBJ2-1,TRBV5-4,.,TGTGCCAGCAGCGTGGACGGTCGGGCCTACAATGAGCAGTTCTTC,CASSVDGRAYNEQFF
TRBD1,TRBJ1-3,TRBV7-2,.,TGTGCCAGCAGTCGGGACAGTCTATGGGACACCATATATTTT,CASSRDSLWDTIYF
.,TRBJ1-1,TRBV9,.,TGTGCCAGCACTGCCTTCGGGTCGAACACTGAAGCTTTCTTT,CASTAFGSNTEAFF
TRBD1,TRBJ1-1,TRBV19,.,TGTGCCAGTACCCCGGGACAGGGAAACACTGAAGCTTTCTTT,CASTPGQGNTEAFF
TRBD1,TRBJ1-1,TRBV5-4,.,TGTGCCAGCAGCTGGGACAGGGGCCCTTTGAACACTGAAGCTTTCTTT,CASSWDRGPLNTEAFF
.,TRBJ2-7,TRBV6-5,.,TGTGCCAGCAAGATTTTTTTGGAAGGAGTATACGAGCAGTACTTC,CASKIFLEGVYEQYF
.,TRBJ1-2,TRBV19,once,TGTGCCAGTAGCACCGGACGATCGACCGGCGCTAACTATGGCTACACCTTC,CASSTGRSTGANYGYTF
.,TRBJ1-3,TRBV29-1,.,TGCAGCGCCATACGAGGCAGTAGAAACTCTGGAAACACCATATATTTT,CSAIRGSRNSGNTIYF
.,TRBJ2-5,TRBV5-6,.,TGTGCCAGCAGCTTGTACTCCGGGACTCGAGAAGAGACCCAGTACTTC,CASSLYSGTREETQYF
.,TRBJ1-1,TRBV28,many,TGTGCCAGCAGTTTAACAGGCCCCTACGAAGCTTTCTTT,CASSLTGPYEAFF
.,TRBJ1-3,TRBV7-2,.,TGTGCCAGCAGCTCCTCGAGGCACACCATATATTTT,CASSSSRHTIYF
.,TRBJ2-5,TRBV11-3,.,TGTGCCAGCAGCTCCGGGTCTCAAGAGGCCCAGTACTTC,CASSSGSQEAQYF
TRBD2,TRBJ2-6,TRBV4-1,.,TGCGCCAGCAGCCAACTCGGACTAGCGGGAGTTGGTGGGGCCAACGTCCTGACTTTC,CASSQLGLAGVGGANVLTF
TRBD1,TRBJ2-3,TRBV19,.,TGTGCCAGTAGCCGGACAGGGGAGGCAGATACGCAGTATTTT,CASSRTGEADTQYF
TRBD1,TRBJ2-7,TRBV5-1,.,TGCGCCAGCAGCCCGATGACAGGGGGTGGGTACGAGCAGTACTTC,CASSPMTGGGYEQYF
.,TRBJ2-3,TRBV19,.,TGTGCCAGTAGTATAGTACAGGGTCCAGATACGCAGTATTTT,CASSIVQGPDTQYF
.,TRBJ2-5,TRBV30,.,TGTGCCTGGAGCTCGGGCCGCGGAGACTTC,CAWSSGRGDF
.,TRBJ2-2,TRBV5-1,.,TGCGCCAGCAGCTTGGTCCTGGCGGGGACCGGGGAGCTGTTTTTT,CASSLVLAGTGELFF
.,TRBJ2-6,TRBV7-7,once,TGTGCCAGCAGCTTAGGGGGGCCTGGGGCCAACGTCCTGACTTTC,CASSLGGPGANVLTF
.,TRBJ2-1,TRBV29-1,.,TGCAGCGTTGGGACCCGAGGTTCAACGGGTGAGCAGTTCTTC,CSVGTRGSTGEQFF
TRBD2,TRBJ2-1,TRBV7-2,.,TGTGCCAGCAGCTTAGAAGGGACTAGCGGATACAATGAGCAGTTCTTC,CASSLEGTSGYNEQFF
TRBD2,TRBJ2-7,TRBV19,.,TGTGCCAGTAGTAGCGGGCGGCGGGGGAACGAGCAGTACTTC,CASSSGRRGNEQYF
TRBD2,TRBJ2-5,TRBV5-5,.,TGTGCCAGCAGCTTGAGGCTAGCGGGCGTGGAGACCCAGTACTTC,CASSLRLAGVETQYF
TRBD1,TRBJ2-2,TRBV27,.,TGTGCCAGCAGTATAGTGACAGGGATGAGGAACACCGGGGAGCTGTTTTTT,CASSIVTGMRNTGELFF
TRBD1,TRBJ1-2,TRBV9,few,TGTGCCAGCAGCGTAGATACGACAGGGAGGTATGGCTACACCTTC,CASSVDTTGRYGYTF
.,TRBJ2-3,TRBV5-8,many,TGTGCCAGCAGCTTGGAGGCGGGATACACAGATACGCAGTATTTT,CASSLEAGYTDTQYF
.,TRBJ1-1,TRBV28,.,TGTGCCAGCAGTTTAGGTGGGGGGCTGACCACTGAAGCTTTCTTT,CASSLGGGLTTEAFF
TRBD2,TRBJ2-7,TRBV28,.,TGTGCCAGCAACCGGGGGGTGGGCTACGAGCAGTACTTC,CASNRGVGYEQYF
TRBD2,TRBJ2-3,TRBV18,.,TGTGCCAGCTCACCCCCTTCGGTAGCGGGAAACACAGATACGCAGTATTTT,CASSPPSVAGNTDTQYF
.,TRBJ2-7,TRBV5-4,.,TGTGCCAGCAGCCGGGACGGGGTCTACGAGCAGTACTTC,CASSRDGVYEQYF
.,TRBJ1-2,TRBV2,.,TGTGCCAGCAGTGTTAGCAGGGCCCGAGAGGTGATCAATGGCTACACCTTC,CASSVSRAREVINGYTF
.,TRBJ1-1,TRBV2,.,TGTGCCAGCAGACCGACACAGGGATACGCCACTGAAGCTTTCTTT,CASRPTQGYATEAFF
TRBD2,TRBJ2-1,TRBV5-4,.,TGTGCCAGCAGCTATAATCTAGCGGGAGGGAGGAACAATGAGCAGTTCTTC,CASSYNLAGGRNNEQFF
TRBD2,TRBJ2-5,TRBV2,.,TGTGCCAGCAGTGCCTCGGGAGGCGGTATACGGGCCCAGTACTTC,CASSASGGGIRAQYF
TRBD1,TRBJ2-1,TRBV6-5,.,TGTGCCAGCAGTACACAGGGGCGATCCTACAATGAGCAGTTCTTC,CASSTQGRSYNEQFF